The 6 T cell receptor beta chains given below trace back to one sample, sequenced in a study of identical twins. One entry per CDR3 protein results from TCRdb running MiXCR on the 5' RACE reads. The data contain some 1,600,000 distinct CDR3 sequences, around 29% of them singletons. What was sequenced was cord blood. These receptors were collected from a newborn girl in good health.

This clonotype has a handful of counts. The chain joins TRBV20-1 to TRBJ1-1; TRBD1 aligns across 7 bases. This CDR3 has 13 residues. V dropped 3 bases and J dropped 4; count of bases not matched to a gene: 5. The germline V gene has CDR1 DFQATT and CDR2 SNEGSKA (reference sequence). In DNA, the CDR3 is TGCAGTGCTAGTTACAGGGGCGGCACTGAAGCTTTCTTT. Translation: CSASYRGGTEAFF.

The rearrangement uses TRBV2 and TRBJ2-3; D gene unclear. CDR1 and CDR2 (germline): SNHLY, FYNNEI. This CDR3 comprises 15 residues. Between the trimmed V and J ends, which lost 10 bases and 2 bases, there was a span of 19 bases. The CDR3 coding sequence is TGTGCCACGGGTCGTGGTTCCCAGTTCACAGATACGCAGTATTTT. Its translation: CATGRGSQFTDTQYF.

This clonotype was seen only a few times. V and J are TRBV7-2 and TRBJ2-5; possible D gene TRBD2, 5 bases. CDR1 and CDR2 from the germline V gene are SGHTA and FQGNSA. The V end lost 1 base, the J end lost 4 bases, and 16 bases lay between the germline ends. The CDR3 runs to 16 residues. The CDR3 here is CASSLVFELVRETQYF. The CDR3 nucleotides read TGTGCCAGCAGCTTAGTCTTTGAACTAGTCCGAGAGACCCAGTACTTC.

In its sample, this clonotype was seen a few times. The DNA for the CDR3 is TGTGCCAGCAGCCGCGACTATTCACCCCTCCACTTT. Protein: CASSRDYSPLHF. V and J are TRBV7-9 and TRBJ1-6, with D hard to call. Trimming removed 5 bases at V and 8 bases at J, with 7 bases between. This CDR3 is built from 12 residues. Germline lookup yields CDR1 SEHNR and CDR2 FQNEAQ (reference sequence).

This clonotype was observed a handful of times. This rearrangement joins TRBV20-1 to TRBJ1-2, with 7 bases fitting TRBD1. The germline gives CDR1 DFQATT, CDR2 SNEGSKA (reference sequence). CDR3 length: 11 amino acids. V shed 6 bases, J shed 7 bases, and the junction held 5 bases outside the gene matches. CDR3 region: CSANGQAGYTF. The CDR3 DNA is TGCAGTGCCAACGGACAGGCTGGCTACACCTTC.

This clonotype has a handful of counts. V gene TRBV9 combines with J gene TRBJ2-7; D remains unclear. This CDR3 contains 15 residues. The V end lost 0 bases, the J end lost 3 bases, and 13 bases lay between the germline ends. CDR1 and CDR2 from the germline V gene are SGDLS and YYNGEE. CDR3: CASSVETAEDYEQYF. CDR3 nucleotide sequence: TGTGCCAGCAGCGTAGAGACCGCCGAAGACTACGAGCAGTACTTC.